These 29 T cell receptor beta chains were sequenced from one sample in a study of a mutant IDH1 vaccine in newly diagnosed glioma. Sequenced by immunoSEQ multiplex PCR; TCRdb stores in-frame clones only, minus some. The sample lists tens of thousands of clones; 80% to 90% were seen once. The time point is: baseline, week 1 (first vaccination visit). Treatment described: pre-vaccination baseline after standard-of-care therapy. Material: PBMCs, obtained from a glioma patient treated with radiotherapy, temozolomide or both. The receptor source for this set is a woman between 45 and 60 years old with glioma.

This chain joins TRBV14 and TRBJ2-7; 7 bases agree with TRBD1. The junction had 12 bases not matched to a gene; V was cut back by 6 bases and J by 1 base. CDR3 size: 16 residues. Germline V gene data show CDR1 as SGHDN and CDR2 as FVKESK. The CDR3 sequence: CASSLKGTALSYEQYF. The CDR3 DNA reads TGTGCCAGCAGTCTGAAAGGGACAGCCCTATCCTACGAGCAGTACTTC. The complete variable domain, with remaining parts taken from reference TRBV14 and TRBJ2-7, reads EAGVTQFPSHSVIEKGQTVTLRCDPISGHDNLYWYRRVMGKEIKFLLHFVKESKQDESGMPNNRFLAERTGGTYSTLKVQPAELEDSGVYFCASSLKGTALSYEQYFGPGTRLTVT.

V is TRBV30 and J is TRBJ1-5; D is unresolved. CDR1 and CDR2 from the germline V gene are GTSNPN and SVGIG (reference sequence). The V end lost 8 bases, the J end lost 1 base, and 15 bases lay between the germline ends. The CDR3 runs to 14 residues. CDR3 protein: CAGGRSASNQPQHF. The DNA for the CDR3 is TGTGCCGGTGGGAGGAGCGCAAGCAATCAGCCCCAGCATTTT.

This clone has just a few counts. The chain is built from TRBV29-1 and TRBJ1-1, with 7 positions matching TRBD1. This CDR3 has 15 amino acids. Looked up from germline, CDR1 is SQVTM and CDR2 is ANQGSEA. The V gene end was trimmed by 3 bases and the J gene end by 5 bases; junction bases not matched to a gene: 12. In nucleotides, the CDR3 is TGCAGCGTTGAGGCTCATGACAGGGTGGGGACTGAAGCTTTCTTT. This gives the protein CSVEAHDRVGTEAFF. The full variable domain, its missing parts supplied by reference TRBV29-1 and TRBJ1-1, is SAVISQKPSRDICQRGTSLTIQCQVDSQVTMMFWYRQQPGQSLTLIATANQGSEATYESGFVIDKFPISRPNLTFSTLTVSNMSPEDSSIYLCSVEAHDRVGTEAFFGQGTRLTVV.

This clone was seen more than once but under ten times. The chain recombines TRBV29-1 with TRBJ1-1; D might be TRBD1 (6 bases). CDR1 SQVTM and CDR2 ANQGSEA come from the germline V gene. This CDR3 has 13 residues. With 7 bases removed from V and 0 bases from J, the gap between germline ends came to 12 bases. CDR3 bases: TGCAGCGCTAGGGACAATATGAACACTGAAGCTTTCTTT. Encoded protein: CSARDNMNTEAFF.

J is TRBJ1-1 and V is TRBV9; possibly TRBD1 for D (5 bases). V was cut by 0 bases and J by 0 bases, with 9 bases left in between. This CDR3 has 15 residues. Germline values: CDR1 SGDLS, CDR2 YYNGEE. CDR3 DNA: TGTGCCAGCAGCGTAGACGGGACGGTGAACACTGAAGCTTTCTTT. This gives the protein CASSVDGTVNTEAFF.

The J gene is TRBJ2-5, the V gene TRBV7-6; no clear D gene. Germline assignment: CDR1 SGHVS and CDR2 FNYEAQ. This CDR3 has 14 residues. Trimming cost V 1 base and J 5 bases, with 11 bases left between them. The CDR3 sequence: CASSLGAPWETQYF. CDR3 coding DNA: TGTGCCAGCAGCTTAGGGGCCCCCTGGGAGACCCAGTACTTC.

This chain links TRBV15 with TRBJ2-5, with D unclear. Germline CDR1 LNHNV, CDR2 YYDKDF (reference sequence). Trimming removed 2 bases from V and 5 bases from J, with 12 bases in between. This CDR3 contains 14 residues. The CDR3 is CATSRKDIGETQYF. CDR3 in DNA: TGTGCCACCAGCAGAAAAGACATTGGCGAGACCCAGTACTTC.

The rearrangement uses TRBV14 and TRBJ2-1; no firm D call. Germline assignment: CDR1 SGHDN and CDR2 FVKESK. CDR3 length equals 14 residues. Trimming removed 4 bases at V and 3 bases at J, with 10 bases between. The chain's CDR3 is CASSPSRIYNEQFF. Here the CDR3 DNA reads TGTGCCAGCAGCCCATCAAGGATCTACAATGAGCAGTTCTTC.

This clone has only a few counts. The chain carries TRBV11-3 and TRBJ2-7, with D hard to call. The V end lost 2 bases, the J end lost 5 bases, and 10 bases lay between the germline ends. Looked up from germline, CDR1 is SGHNT and CDR2 is YENEEA. This CDR3 has 13 residues. The CDR3 loop reads CASSLIDSHEQYF. The CDR3 DNA reads TGTGCCAGCAGCTTAATCGACTCTCACGAGCAGTACTTC.

J is TRBJ1-4 and V is TRBV9, with 9 bases fitting TRBD1. V was pared by 0 bases and J by 8 bases, with 5 bases of the junction left unmatched. The germline V gene has CDR1 SGDLS and CDR2 YYNGEE. The CDR3 has 15 amino acids. CDR3 amino acids: CASSVGDRDMEKLFF. CDR3 DNA: TGTGCCAGCAGCGTAGGGGACAGGGATATGGAAAAACTGTTTTTT.

The chain joins TRBV5-5 to TRBJ1-2; maybe TRBD1 (5 bases). Looked up from germline, CDR1 is SGHKS and CDR2 is YYEKEE (reference sequence). The CDR3 sequence is 15 residues long. Trimming cost V 4 bases and J 2 bases, with 15 bases left between them. The CDR3 region has the DNA TGTGCCAGCAGCCCCCTAGAGGGACCCAACTATGGCTACACCTTC. It codes for CASSPLEGPNYGYTF.

This sequence joins TRBV10-1 and TRBJ2-1; a weak D match, TRBD2 (6 bases). Trimming removed 0 bases at V and 6 bases at J, with 9 bases between. This CDR3 has 14 residues. Germline V gene data show CDR1 as WNHNN and CDR2 as SYGVQD (reference sequence). CDR3 protein: CASSESFGSNEQFF. Here the CDR3 DNA reads TGCGCCAGCAGTGAGTCCTTCGGGAGCAATGAGCAGTTCTTC.

The rearrangement links TRBV29-1 to TRBJ1-5; 7 bases map to TRBD1. V trimming: 5 bases; J trimming: 5 bases; junction bases outside the gene matches: 6. The CDR3 covers 13 residues. Per germline, CDR1 SQVTM and CDR2 ANQGSEA. Here the CDR3 reads CSVRQGVHQPQHF. CDR3 coding DNA: TGCAGCGTTAGACAGGGTGTGCATCAGCCCCAGCATTTT.

The CDR3 DNA sequence: TGTGCCAGCAGCAACGCTTGGTTGGACAGTTACAATGAGCAGTTCTTC. This codes for CASSNAWLDSYNEQFF. The rearrangement links TRBV7-9 to TRBJ2-1, with D tentatively TRBD1 (6 bases). Germline CDR1 SEHNR, CDR2 FQNEAQ (reference sequence). CDR3 size: 16 residues. V was cut by 5 bases and J by 4 bases, with 18 bases left in between.

The gene calls are TRBV6-1 and TRBJ2-2, with D unclear. The CDR3 covers 13 residues. V shed 7 bases and J shed 2 bases, with 8 bases lying between them. The germline V gene encodes CDR1 MNHNS and CDR2 SASEGT. The CDR3 DNA reads as TGTGCCAGCATCGACGATAACACCGGGGAGCTGTTTTTT. The encoded protein is CASIDDNTGELFF.

The chain combines TRBV7-9 with TRBJ2-2; D unclear. This CDR3 contains 14 residues. With 4 bases removed from V and 4 bases from J, the gap between germline ends came to 10 bases. CDR1 and CDR2 (germline): SEHNR, FQNEAQ (reference sequence). The CDR3 region has the DNA TGTGCCAGCAGCTCTCGAACTCGCACCGGGGAGCTGTTTTTT. This encodes CASSSRTRTGELFF. The whole variable domain, remainder taken from reference TRBV7-9 and TRBJ2-2, is DTGVSQNPRHKITKRGQNVTFRCDPISEHNRLYWYRQTLGQGPEFLTYFQNEAQLEKSRLLSDRFSAERPKGSFSTLEIQRTEQGDSAMYLCASSSRTRTGELFFGEGSRLTVL.

The V gene is TRBV5-6, the J gene TRBJ2-6; D is perhaps TRBD2 (5 bases). In germline, CDR1 is SGHDT, CDR2 YYEEEE. The CDR3 sequence is 18 residues long. Between the trimmed V and J ends, which lost 4 bases and 4 bases, there was a span of 21 bases. CDR3 sequence reads: CASSPSGILDPGANVLTF. The CDR3 DNA follows: TGTGCCAGCAGCCCTTCCGGGATCTTGGATCCGGGGGCCAACGTCCTGACTTTC.

This clone was counted only a few times. The chain combines TRBV19 with TRBJ1-2; no clear D gene. Trimming removed 6 bases at V and 3 bases at J, with 14 bases between. The germline gives CDR1 LNHDA, CDR2 SQIVND (reference sequence). This CDR3 is built from 14 residues. In DNA form, the CDR3 reads TGTGCCAGTAGCAACCGGGGTAACGACTATGGCTACACCTTC. Residues: CASSNRGNDYGYTF.

The rearrangement joins TRBV11-3 to TRBJ2-5, with TRBD2 matching over 12 bases. Unmatched junction bases numbered 8, after V lost 5 bases and J lost 4 bases. Germline values: CDR1 SGHNT, CDR2 YENEEA. This CDR3 has 16 amino acids. This chain's CDR3 is CASSRTSGNGGETQYF. DNA of the CDR3: TGTGCCAGCAGCAGGACTAGCGGGAATGGGGGAGAGACCCAGTACTTC.

CDR3: CASSSPTGIYGYTF. The CDR3 region has the DNA TGTGCCAGCAGCTCGCCTACAGGGATCTATGGCTACACCTTC. The V gene is TRBV7-2, the J gene TRBJ1-2; a weak D match, TRBD1 (6 bases). The CDR3 loop spans 14 amino acids. Trimming pared 4 bases from V and 4 bases from J, leaving 13 bases between. Germline assignment: CDR1 SGHTA and CDR2 FQGNSA.

This clone was counted a few times. This chain uses TRBV19 with TRBJ1-5; D not resolved. The V and J ends lost 3 bases and 7 bases respectively, with 7 bases between them. The CDR3 is made up of 12 amino acids. CDR1 and CDR2 (germline): LNHDA, SQIVND (reference sequence). The CDR3 sequence: CASSMRGQPQHF. CDR3 DNA: TGTGCCAGTAGTATGCGTGGACAGCCCCAGCATTTT. Variable domain in full (rest from reference TRBV19 and TRBJ1-5): DGGITQSPKYLFRKEGQNVTLSCEQNLNHDAMYWYRQDPGQGLRLIYYSQIVNDFQKGDIAEGYSVSREKKESFPLTVTSAQKNPTAFYLCASSMRGQPQHFGDGTRLSIL.

The V and J genes are TRBV18 and TRBJ1-2, with 7 nucleotides matching TRBD1. CDR3 size: 14 residues. The junction had 5 bases not matched to a gene; V was cut back by 0 bases and J by 7 bases. The germline gives CDR1 KGHSH, CDR2 LQKENI. Here the CDR3 reads CASSPPDRVSGYTF. In nucleotides, the CDR3 is TGTGCCAGCTCACCACCCGACAGGGTATCTGGCTACACCTTC.

V is TRBV5-1 and J is TRBJ1-2, with D perhaps TRBD1 (6 bases). Looked up from germline, CDR1 is SGHRS and CDR2 is YFSETQ. The CDR3 runs to 17 residues. V lost 0 bases, J lost 2 bases, and 17 bases lay in between. CDR3 residues: CASSLALEGEANYGYTF. The CDR3 coding sequence is TGCGCCAGCAGCTTGGCCTTGGAGGGGGAGGCCAACTATGGCTACACCTTC.

The CDR3 region has the DNA TGTGCCAGCAGCCAAGGGGGACACGGCACTGAAGCTTTCTTT. The encoded protein is CASSQGGHGTEAFF. This rearrangement joins TRBV14 to TRBJ1-1; a possible D gene is TRBD1 (6 bases). The germline V and J ends were trimmed by 1 base and 4 bases, with 10 bases remaining between them. CDR3 length: 14 residues. Germline assignment: CDR1 SGHDN and CDR2 FVKESK.

CDR3 DNA sequence: TGCGCCAGCAGCTTGGCGGGGGGCCCCAACACCGGGGAGCTGTTTTTT. It specifies CASSLAGGPNTGELFF. The V gene is TRBV5-1, the J gene TRBJ2-2; D possibly corresponds to TRBD2 (7 bases). V lost 0 bases and J lost 2, with 11 bases in between. The CDR3 sequence is 16 residues long. CDR1 is SGHRS, CDR2 YFSETQ, per germline.

V and J are TRBV7-6 and TRBJ1-6; possible D gene TRBD1, 5 bases. The V end was cut by 1 base, the J end by 7 bases, with 11 bases between. CDR1 is SGHVS and CDR2 is FNYEAQ in the germline V gene. The CDR3 is 15 residues long. The chain's CDR3 is CASSLGQTINSPLHF. CDR3 DNA: TGTGCCAGCAGCTTAGGACAGACCATCAATTCACCCCTCCACTTT.

This clone was detected once. CDR3 in amino acids: CATPTGGNTGELFF. DNA for the CDR3: TGTGCCACCCCGACAGGGGGCAACACCGGGGAGCTGTTTTTT. The rearrangement links TRBV18 to TRBJ2-2; the match to TRBD1 covers 10 bases. This CDR3 is built from 14 residues. The V and J ends lost 10 bases and 2 bases, in that order; junction bases with no gene match: 4. Per the germline V gene, CDR1 is KGHSH and CDR2 is LQKENI.

In this sample, this clone turned up a few times. This chain uses TRBV5-1 with TRBJ1-6; D is unresolved. V lost 6 bases to trimming and J lost 5 bases, with 9 bases between them. The CDR3 covers 13 residues. In germline, CDR1 is SGHRS, CDR2 YFSETQ. Here the CDR3 DNA reads TGCGCCAGCAAAAATTTGGATAATTCACCCCTCCACTTT. It is translated as CASKNLDNSPLHF.

J is TRBJ1-4 and V is TRBV7-9, with D maybe TRBD1 (5 bases). Trimming removed 5 bases from V and 8 bases from J, with 21 bases in between. Germline values: CDR1 SEHNR, CDR2 FQNEAQ (reference sequence). This CDR3 has 16 residues. The CDR3: CASSPLSGLRGEKLFF. CDR3 nucleotides: TGTGCCAGCAGCCCCCTCTCGGGTCTCCGGGGGGAAAAACTGTTTTTT.